This TCR beta chain derives from a study of shared clonotypes between healthy human individuals. Study context: There were three CD4 naive, three CD4 memory, two CD8 naive and one CD8 memory plates per donor. Study observations and caveats: Non-shared clonotypes showed lower generation probabilities than clonotypes common to all four donors.

Naive CD8 cells were CD45RO-negative, positively selected for CCR7, excluding terminally differentiated effector memory CD45RA+ cells. The authors distributed each subset's genomic DNA evenly over several immunoSEQ plates. Assay used: immunoSEQ multiplex PCR; TCRdb lists only in-frame clones, some missing. The repertoire holds about 2 million clones, with about 95% as singletons. The CDR3 covers 15 residues. Germline CDR1 is SGHVS and CDR2 is FQNEAQ. Between the trimmed V and J ends, which lost 5 bases and 0 bases, there was a span of 14 bases. For this clone: The antigen remains undetermined.

What was sequenced was naive CD8+ T cells sorted from blood. V usage is TRBV7-8 and J usage is TRBJ2-7; D gene uncertain. The source is a man between 18 and 35 years old in good health. CDR3 nucleotide sequence: TGTGCCAGCAGCCTTTCACTCGGAAGCTCCTACGAGCAGTACTTC. Its translation: CASSLSLGSSYEQYF. The variable domain in full, completed from reference TRBV7-8 and TRBJ2-7, reads GAGVSQSPRYKVAKRGQDVALRCDPISGHVSLFWYQQALGQGPEFLTYFQNEAQLDKSGLPSDRFFAERPEGSVSTLKIQRTQQEDSAVYLCASSLSLGSSYEQYFGPGTRLTVT.